A single sample is the source of the 20 T cell receptor beta chains below, sequenced in a study of early T cells in non-severe SARS-CoV-2 infection. MiXCR was run by TCRdb on the 5' RACE reads, yielding one entry per CDR3 protein. The profile shows about 77,000 distinct CDR3 sequences, about 16% of them singletons. Sequencing was done on a sample of whole blood. These TCRs come from an adult who was a healthcare worker with PCR-confirmed SARS-CoV-2 infection or an uninfected control (not recorded which).

This clonotype was recorded a few times. This rearrangement joins TRBV11-3 to TRBJ2-7, with D perhaps TRBD1 (5 bases). The germline V and J ends were trimmed by 5 bases and 7 bases, with 18 bases remaining between them. Looked up from germline, CDR1 is SGHNT and CDR2 is YENEEA. The length of the CDR3 is 14 residues. The CDR3 coding sequence is TGTGCCAGCAGCCCCCTCGGCAGGGCGATGGAGCAGTACTTC. Its protein is CASSPLGRAMEQYF. The full variable domain, with the rest looked up from reference TRBV11-3 and TRBJ2-7, is EAGVVQSPRYKIIEKKQPVAFWCNPISGHNTLYWYLQNLGQGPELLIRYENEEAVDDSQLPKDRFSAERLKGVDSTLKIQPAELGDSAVYLCASSPLGRAMEQYFGPGTRLTVT.

The chain recombines TRBV15 with TRBJ1-3; a possible D gene is TRBD1 (6 bases). Trimming removed 3 bases at V and 0 bases at J, with 15 bases between. CDR1 and CDR2 (germline): LNHNV, YYDKDF (reference sequence). There are 17 residues in the CDR3. Here the CDR3 DNA reads TGTGCCACCAGCAGTTACTTTGGGGACACCTCTGGAAACACCATATATTTT. Its protein is CATSSYFGDTSGNTIYF.

The chain is built from TRBV5-1 and TRBJ1-1; D might be TRBD1 (5 bases). Germline CDR1 is SGHRS and CDR2 is YFSETQ. The CDR3 has 17 residues. Trimming took 4 bases from V and 0 from J, leaving 19 bases between them. The CDR3 nucleotides are TGCGCCAGCAGCCCTGGCAGCCGGGGCAACATGAACACTGAAGCTTTCTTT. Protein product: CASSPGSRGNMNTEAFF.

This chain uses TRBV19 with TRBJ2-6; a possible D gene is TRBD1 (6 bases). CDR1 is LNHDA and CDR2 is SQIVND in the germline V gene (reference sequence). CDR3 length equals 18 residues. Deletions cut 3 bases from V and 0 bases from J, with 15 bases between. In DNA, the CDR3 is TGTGCCAGTAGTATCGGGACATTACCCCACTCTGGGGCCAACGTCCTGACTTTC. Amino acids: CASSIGTLPHSGANVLTF.

The chain couples TRBV11-2 to TRBJ2-5; no clear D gene. The germline gives CDR1 SGHAT, CDR2 FQNNGV. This CDR3 comprises 17 residues. With 1 base removed from V and 1 base from J, the gap between germline ends came to 16 bases. CDR3 amino acids: CASSLGPPWTGQETQYF. CDR3 nucleotide sequence: TGTGCCAGCAGCTTAGGTCCCCCCTGGACGGGCCAAGAGACCCAGTACTTC.

This clonotype came up a few times. This rearrangement joins TRBV3-1 to TRBJ1-6, with a possible D match to TRBD1 (5 bases). Germline V CDR1 and CDR2: LGHDT, YNNKEL (reference sequence). V was pared by 4 bases and J by 7 bases, with 17 bases between. The CDR3 is 16 residues long. For the CDR3, the DNA is TGTGCCAGCAGCCCCCTGGGGGGAGCTAGGAATTCACCCCTCCACTTT. Encoded protein: CASSPLGGARNSPLHF. The whole variable domain, remainder taken from reference TRBV3-1 and TRBJ1-6, is DTAVSQTPKYLVTQMGNDKSIKCEQNLGHDTMYWYKQDSKKFLKIMFSYNNKELIINETVPNRFSPKSPDKAHLNLHINSLELGDSAVYFCASSPLGGARNSPLHFGNGTRLTVT.

CDR3 residues: CASSAGLAGAGDTQYF. CDR3 nucleotides: TGTGCCAGCAGCGCGGGACTAGCGGGAGCGGGAGATACGCAGTATTTT. The chain employs TRBV2 and TRBJ2-3; 14 positions agree with TRBD2. The trim removed 6 bases at V and 5 bases at J, leaving 7 bases unmatched. CDR1 and CDR2 from the germline V gene are SNHLY and FYNNEI. This CDR3 spans 16 amino acids.

The chain joins TRBV3-1 to TRBJ1-6, with no clear D. CDR3 length: 13 residues. The germline V gene has CDR1 LGHDT and CDR2 YNNKEL (reference sequence). Trimming took off 4 bases at V and 6 bases at J, with 7 bases between the two ends. CDR3 amino acids: CASSLQVNSPLHF. DNA for the CDR3: TGTGCCAGCAGCCTTCAGGTTAATTCACCCCTCCACTTT. Based on the CDR3 plus reference TRBV3-1 and TRBJ1-6, the full variable domain is DTAVSQTPKYLVTQMGNDKSIKCEQNLGHDTMYWYKQDSKKFLKIMFSYNNKELIINETVPNRFSPKSPDKAHLNLHINSLELGDSAVYFCASSLQVNSPLHFGNGTRLTVT.

The V and J genes are TRBV12-3 or TRBV12-4 and TRBJ2-1, with unresolved D. V was trimmed by 3 bases and J by 5 bases, leaving 8 bases between them. This CDR3 comprises 13 residues. This CDR3 reads CASSFSRNNEQFF. The CDR3 DNA reads TGTGCCAGCAGTTTTAGTCGGAACAATGAGCAGTTCTTC.

CDR3 residues: CASSLQTSRLGEQYF. The CDR3 DNA follows: TGTGCCAGCAGCTTGCAGACTTCCAGACTGGGCGAGCAGTACTTC. V gene TRBV5-5 combines with J gene TRBJ2-7; D not resolved. V was clipped by 1 base and J by 6 bases, with 17 bases between them. Germline CDR1 and CDR2: SGHKS and YYEKEE (reference sequence). This CDR3 is 15 amino acids long.

CDR3: CASSPTGQPYEQYF. DNA of the CDR3: TGCGCCAGCAGTCCCACGGGACAGCCCTACGAGCAGTACTTC. The chain recombines TRBV10-1 with TRBJ2-7, with 7 bases matching TRBD1. J was trimmed by 2 bases and V by 5 bases; bases with no gene match: 6. Germline values: CDR1 WNHNN, CDR2 SYGVQD (reference sequence). The CDR3 length is 14 residues.

This clonotype was counted between two and nine times. This rearrangement joins TRBV27 to TRBJ1-1; 8 bases are shared with TRBD1. The CDR3 has 15 amino acids. Germline-derived CDR1 and CDR2 are MNHEY and SMNVEV (reference sequence). Unmatched junction bases numbered 3, after V lost 3 bases and J lost 0 bases. In DNA form, the CDR3 reads TGTGCCAGCAGTTTGCAGGGACAGGTGAACACTGAAGCTTTCTTT. It specifies CASSLQGQVNTEAFF.

This clonotype was observed many times. This chain connects TRBV6-5 to TRBJ1-2; 7 nucleotides agree with TRBD1. The CDR3 is 14 amino acids. V was pared by 4 bases and J by 4 bases, with 6 bases of the junction left unmatched. Looked up from germline, CDR1 is MNHEY and CDR2 is SVGAGI. The CDR3 sequence: CASSSTGVGYGYTF. Here the CDR3 DNA reads TGTGCCAGCAGTTCTACAGGGGTTGGCTATGGCTACACCTTC.

This clonotype was found many times. Germline and junction disagree at one end, which may indicate a read error. The rearrangement links TRBV12-3 or TRBV12-4 to TRBJ1-1; possibly TRBD1 for D (5 bases). This CDR3 contains 14 residues. As DNA, the CDR3 is TGTGCCAGCAGTCTAGGGCGCGTAGGGGATGAAGTTTTCTTT. Translation gives CASSLGRVGDEVFF.

The V gene is TRBV6-6, the J gene TRBJ2-3; 7 bases are a match to TRBD2. The J segment lost 3 bases and the V segment lost 4 bases, leaving 10 bases of the junction unmatched. CDR1 and CDR2 from the germline V gene are MNHNY and SVGAGI (reference sequence). This CDR3 comprises 16 residues. CDR3 sequence reads: CASSSARGGRTDTQYF. DNA of the CDR3: TGTGCCAGCAGTTCTGCCCGGGGAGGGAGGACAGATACGCAGTATTTT.

This clonotype was found a few times. This chain links TRBV2 with TRBJ2-7, with a possible D match to TRBD2 (6 bases). Trimming took 8 bases from V and 1 from J, leaving 9 bases between them. CDR1 is SNHLY and CDR2 is FYNNEI in the germline V gene. CDR3 length: 12 residues. The CDR3 region has the DNA TGTGCCAGCGTACTAGCTTCCTACGAGCAGTACTTC. Protein product: CASVLASYEQYF. The full variable domain, rest sourced from reference TRBV2 and TRBJ2-7, is EPEVTQTPSHQVTQMGQEVILRCVPISNHLYFYWYRQILGQKVEFLVSFYNNEISEKSEIFDDQFSVERPDGSNFTLKIRSTKLEDSAMYFCASVLASYEQYFGPGTRLTVT.

This CDR3 is CASRHWWTETGELFF. CDR3 DNA: TGTGCCAGCAGACACTGGTGGACAGAAACCGGGGAGCTGTTTTTT. This chain connects TRBV6-2 or TRBV6-3 to TRBJ2-2; maybe TRBD1 (6 bases). CDR3 size: 15 residues. V shed 6 bases and J shed 5 bases, with 16 bases lying between them. Germline CDR1 MNHEY, CDR2 SVGEGT.

The rearrangement uses TRBV29-1 and TRBJ2-3; TRBD2 might be the D (5 bases). From germline, CDR1 is SQVTM and CDR2 ANQGSEA. The CDR3 is 13 residues long. V was trimmed by 3 bases and J by 2 bases, leaving 9 bases between them. The chain's CDR3 is CSVEGRLTDTQYF. For the CDR3, the DNA is TGCAGCGTTGAGGGGAGACTCACAGATACGCAGTATTTT.

The chain joins TRBV30 to TRBJ1-4; D is unresolved. CDR3 length: 10 residues. Deletions cut 8 bases from V and 6 bases from J, with 7 bases between. CDR1 and CDR2 (germline): GTSNPN, SVGIG (reference sequence). The CDR3 region is CAGLYEKLFF. The CDR3 DNA follows: TGTGCCGGACTCTATGAAAAACTGTTTTTT.

The genes are TRBV7-9 and TRBJ2-7; D remains ambiguous. The CDR3 has 15 residues. V was pared by 5 bases and J by 3 bases, with 17 bases between. Germline V gene sequence: CDR1 SEHNR, CDR2 FQNEAQ (reference sequence). CDR3 loop: CASSPPSPFYYEQYF. CDR3 DNA: TGTGCCAGCAGCCCTCCATCCCCGTTCTACTACGAGCAGTACTTC.